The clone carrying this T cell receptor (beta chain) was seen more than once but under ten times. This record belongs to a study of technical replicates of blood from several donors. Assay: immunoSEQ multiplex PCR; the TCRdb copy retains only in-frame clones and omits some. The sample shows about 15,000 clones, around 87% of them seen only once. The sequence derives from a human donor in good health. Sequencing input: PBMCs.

CDR3 sequence: CASSIGAAGYTF. CDR3 bases: TGTGCCAGTAGTATTGGGGCAGCGGGCTACACCTTC. This chain links TRBV19 with TRBJ1-2, with D possibly being TRBD1 (5 bases). Looked up from germline, CDR1 is LNHDA and CDR2 is SQIVND (reference sequence). V dropped 3 bases and J dropped 8 bases, with 10 bases sitting between them. The CDR3 is made up of 12 amino acids.